A selection of T cell receptor beta chains follows, all from one sample in a study of blood T cells in healthy people across ages. TCRdb recomputed calls from the 5' RACE reads with MiXCR, one row per CDR3 protein. The data contain 950,000 to 1,200,000 distinct CDR3 sequences, approximately 38% of them singletons. Sequencing was done on a sample of blood. All receptors come from a man between 18 and 35 years old in good health. Both conserved end residues are part of each CDR3. The order of the fields is CDR3 DNA, CDR3 protein, V gene, D gene, J gene, clone size. D genes are given only for firm matches. Clone size is given for some rows only: seen once, a few or many times, or a class if the clone is expanded.

TGCAGTGCTGGCCGACGACAGGGAATAAATGAGCAGTTCTTC | CSAGRRQGINEQFF | TRBV20-1 | TRBD1 | TRBJ2-1 | once
TGTGCCAGCACCCCGGGACAGCGACACTACAATGAGCAGTTCTTC | CASTPGQRHYNEQFF | TRBV12-3/TRBV12-4 | TRBD1 | TRBJ2-1 | few
TGTGCCAGCAGCTTTTTCCCCGGGGAGACCCAGTACTTC | CASSFFPGETQYF | TRBV7-2 | - | TRBJ2-5 | few
TGTGCCAGCAGCCCCGGGTCAAGCAATCAGCCCCAGCATTTT | CASSPGSSNQPQHF | TRBV12-3/TRBV12-4 | - | TRBJ1-5 | -
TGTGCCAGCGCCCTAGGAGACGAGCAGTACTTC | CASALGDEQYF | TRBV11-1 | - | TRBJ2-7 | -
TGTGCCAGCAGCAACCCAGGGACATCGGGTCTCTATGGCTACACCTTC | CASSNPGTSGLYGYTF | TRBV21-1 | - | TRBJ1-2 | -
TGTGCCAGCAGTCCCCCCGGGAGGGGCGGAAGGGAAAAACTGTTTTTT | CASSPPGRGGREKLFF | TRBV25-1 | - | TRBJ1-4 | -
TGTGCCAGCAGGGACAGTGTAATCGATCTTCGTGGCTACACCTTC | CASRDSVIDLRGYTF | TRBV3-1 | - | TRBJ1-2 | -
TGCAGCGGTGACCGGGGGGGGCTAGGTGAGCAGTTCTTC | CSGDRGGLGEQFF | TRBV29-1 | TRBD2 | TRBJ2-1 | -
TGCGCCAGCAGCTTGGGTACAGGGGAGGAAGAAAAACTGTTTTTT | CASSLGTGEEEKLFF | TRBV5-1 | TRBD1 | TRBJ1-4 | once
TGTGCCAGCAGCTTAGTAGTGGCGGGCACAGATACGCGGTATTTT | CASSLVVAGTDTRYF | TRBV7-2 | - | TRBJ2-3 | -
TGTGCCAGCAGTGACTCGAAATCCGGGGCCAACGTCCTGACTTTC | CASSDSKSGANVLTF | TRBV6-4 | - | TRBJ2-6 | -
TGTGCCAGCAGCTTTTGGAGCGGCAGATTCACAGATACGCAGTATTTT | CASSFWSGRFTDTQYF | TRBV5-6 | - | TRBJ2-3 | -